The clone carrying this T cell receptor (beta chain) is a singleton in its sample. Its antigen is not known. The data were taken from a study of T cell responses to AZD1222 COVID-19 vaccine. Study results and caveats: Dominant at 160-218 and 743-854, vaccine-associated CD4 TCRs also spanned spike. Mostly white British, mostly female donors; authors suggested clonal diversity may be underestimated. Baseline seropositivity occurred in only a handful of AZD1222 recipients. Repertoire sampling was restricted to post-peak T cell response timepoints.

The V gene end was trimmed by 6 bases and the J gene end by 6 bases; junction bases not matched to a gene: 6. Germline V lookup: CDR1 LGHNT, CDR2 FRNRAP. The CDR3 consists of 13 residues. The assay was immunoSEQ multiplex PCR, and TCRdb's table has in-frame clones only and misses some. The sample holds 150,000 or so clones, about 89% seen once. The chain recombines TRBV12-5 with TRBJ2-3; TRBD1 aligns across 7 bases. The input for sequencing was peripheral blood, taken 28 days after the second AZD1222 dose. The source of this sequence is an adult who received the AZD1222 COVID-19 vaccine. The CDR3 here is CASGLGGGDTQYF. In nucleotides, the CDR3 is TGTGCTAGTGGCCTAGGGGGCGGCGATACGCAGTATTTT.